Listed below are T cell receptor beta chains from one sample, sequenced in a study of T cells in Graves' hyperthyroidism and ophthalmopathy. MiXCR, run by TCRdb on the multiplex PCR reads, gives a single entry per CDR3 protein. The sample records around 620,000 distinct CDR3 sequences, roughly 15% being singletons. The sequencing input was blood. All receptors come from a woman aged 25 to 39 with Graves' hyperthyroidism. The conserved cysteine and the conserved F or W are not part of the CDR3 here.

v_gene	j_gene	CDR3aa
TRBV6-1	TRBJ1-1	ASSVVTGGTEAF
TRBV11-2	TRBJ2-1	ASSLLAGVGEQF
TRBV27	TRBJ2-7	ASKLGQGAHEQY
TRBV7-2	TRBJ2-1	ASSHYGGGLAGDFTYNEQF
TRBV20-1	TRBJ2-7	SARGSRYYEQY
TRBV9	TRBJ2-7	ASSPDRDHYEQY
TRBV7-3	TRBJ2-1	ASSRVGLADNEQF
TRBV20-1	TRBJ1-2	SVGYGYT
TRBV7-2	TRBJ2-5	ASSLAGWKETQY
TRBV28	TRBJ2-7	AGQAESSYEQY
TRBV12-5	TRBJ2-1	ASGLVLAGGPHEQF
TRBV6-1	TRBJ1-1	ASSEAGTGGTEAF
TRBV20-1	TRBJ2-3	SAYTGQGGKDTQY
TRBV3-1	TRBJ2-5	ASSPIWTSGSSKTQY
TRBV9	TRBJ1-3	ASSGRQGHSGNTIY
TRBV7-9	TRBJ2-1	ASSLASGTSGRGSYNEQF
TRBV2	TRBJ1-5	ASSATGFHDQPQH
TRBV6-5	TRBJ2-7	ASSYGSWDEQY
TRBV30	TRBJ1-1	AWVLREEAF
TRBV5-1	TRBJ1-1	ASSQAGTAPEAF
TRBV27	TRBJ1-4	ASSWTVNEKLF
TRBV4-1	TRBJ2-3	ASSLDMAGVRTDTQY
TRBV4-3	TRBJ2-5	ASSQKGHQETQY
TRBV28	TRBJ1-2	ASSHLGQGKGYGYT
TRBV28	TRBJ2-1	ASSTRLVFVGNEQF
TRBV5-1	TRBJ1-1	ASSLTLGNTEAF
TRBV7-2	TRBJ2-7	ASSTAGLAGGSYEQY
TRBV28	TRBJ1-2	ASSPLPGSGDYGYT
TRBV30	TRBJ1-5	ARIPSGEDQPQH
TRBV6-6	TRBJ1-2	ASSYRDQRGYT
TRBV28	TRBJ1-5	ASSSGGANQPQH
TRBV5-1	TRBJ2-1	ASSLKQGNNEQF
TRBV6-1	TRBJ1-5	ASIKNTGDSNQPQH
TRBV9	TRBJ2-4	ASSLNYWDRKLAKNIQY